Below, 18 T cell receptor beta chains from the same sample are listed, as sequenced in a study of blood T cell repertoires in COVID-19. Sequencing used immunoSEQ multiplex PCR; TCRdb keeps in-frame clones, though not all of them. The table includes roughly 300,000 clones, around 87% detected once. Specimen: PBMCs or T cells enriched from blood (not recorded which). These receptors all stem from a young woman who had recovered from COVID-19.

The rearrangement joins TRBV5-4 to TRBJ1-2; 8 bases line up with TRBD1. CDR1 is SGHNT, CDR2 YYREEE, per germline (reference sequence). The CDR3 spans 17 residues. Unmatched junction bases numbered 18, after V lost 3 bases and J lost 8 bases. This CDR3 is CASSSVGQGEVAGGYTF. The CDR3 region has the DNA TGTGCCAGCAGCTCCGTCGGACAGGGTGAAGTAGCAGGAGGCTACACCTTC.

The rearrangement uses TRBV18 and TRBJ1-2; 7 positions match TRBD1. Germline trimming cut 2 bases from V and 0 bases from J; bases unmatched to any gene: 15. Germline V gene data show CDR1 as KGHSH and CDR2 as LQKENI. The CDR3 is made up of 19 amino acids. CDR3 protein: CASSPTSVRDSFANYGYTF. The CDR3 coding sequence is TGTGCCAGCTCACCAACTTCCGTCCGGGACAGCTTTGCTAACTATGGCTACACCTTC.

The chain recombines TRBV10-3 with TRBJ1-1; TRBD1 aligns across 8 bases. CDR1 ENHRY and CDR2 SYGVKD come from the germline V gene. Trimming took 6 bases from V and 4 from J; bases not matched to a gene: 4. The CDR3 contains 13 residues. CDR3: CAIRGQGATEAFF. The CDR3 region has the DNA TGTGCCATCAGAGGGCAGGGGGCCACTGAAGCTTTCTTT.

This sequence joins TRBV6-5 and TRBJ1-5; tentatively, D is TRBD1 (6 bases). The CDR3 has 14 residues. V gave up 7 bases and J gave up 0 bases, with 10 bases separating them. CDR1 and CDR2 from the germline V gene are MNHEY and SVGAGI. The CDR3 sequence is CASNPQGSNQPQHF. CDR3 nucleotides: TGTGCCAGCAACCCACAGGGTAGCAATCAGCCCCAGCATTTT.

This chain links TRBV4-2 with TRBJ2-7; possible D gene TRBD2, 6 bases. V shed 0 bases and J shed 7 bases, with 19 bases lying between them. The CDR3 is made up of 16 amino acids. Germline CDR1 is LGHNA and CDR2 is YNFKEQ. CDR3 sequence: CASSQETAGLLGEQYF. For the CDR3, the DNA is TGTGCCAGCAGCCAAGAAACAGCGGGCCTACTGGGTGAGCAGTACTTC.

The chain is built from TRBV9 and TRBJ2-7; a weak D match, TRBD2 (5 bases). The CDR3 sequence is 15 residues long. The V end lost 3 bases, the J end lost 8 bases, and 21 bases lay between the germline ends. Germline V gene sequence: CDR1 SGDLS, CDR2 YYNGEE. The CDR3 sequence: CASSARPSGGSKQYF. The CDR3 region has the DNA TGTGCCAGCAGCGCCCGCCCGTCAGGAGGATCTAAGCAGTACTTC.

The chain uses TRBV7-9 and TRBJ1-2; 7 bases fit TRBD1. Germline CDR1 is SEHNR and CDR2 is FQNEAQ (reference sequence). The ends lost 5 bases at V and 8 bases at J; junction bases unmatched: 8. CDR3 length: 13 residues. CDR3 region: CASSPPTGVGYTF. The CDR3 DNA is TGTGCCAGCAGCCCCCCCACAGGGGTCGGCTACACCTTC.

The CDR3 reads CAWSLHPEDSPLHF. As DNA, the CDR3 is TGTGCCTGGAGTTTACATCCCGAGGATTCACCCCTCCACTTT. The chain has TRBV30 and TRBJ1-6, with no clear D. The germline V gene has CDR1 GTSNPN and CDR2 SVGIG (reference sequence). Between the trimmed V and J ends, which lost 2 bases and 8 bases, there was a span of 13 bases. The CDR3 is 14 amino acids.

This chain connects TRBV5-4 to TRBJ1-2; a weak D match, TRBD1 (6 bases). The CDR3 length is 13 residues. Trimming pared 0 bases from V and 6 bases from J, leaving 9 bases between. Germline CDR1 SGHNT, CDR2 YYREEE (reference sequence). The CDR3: CASSLVPGDGYTF. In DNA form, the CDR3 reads TGTGCCAGCAGCTTGGTACCAGGGGATGGCTACACCTTC. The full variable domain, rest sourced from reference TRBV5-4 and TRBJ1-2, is ETGVTQSPTHLIKTRGQQVTLRCSSQSGHNTVSWYQQALGQGPQFIFQYYREEENGRGNFPPRFSGLQFPNYSSELNVNALELDDSALYLCASSLVPGDGYTFGSGTRLTVV.

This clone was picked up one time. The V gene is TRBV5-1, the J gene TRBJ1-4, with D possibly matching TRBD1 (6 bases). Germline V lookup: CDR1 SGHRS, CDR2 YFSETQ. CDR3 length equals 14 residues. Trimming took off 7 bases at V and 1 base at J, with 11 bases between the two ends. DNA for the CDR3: TGCGCCAGCTTGACGGACAGAACTAATGAAAAACTGTTTTTT. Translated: CASLTDRTNEKLFF.

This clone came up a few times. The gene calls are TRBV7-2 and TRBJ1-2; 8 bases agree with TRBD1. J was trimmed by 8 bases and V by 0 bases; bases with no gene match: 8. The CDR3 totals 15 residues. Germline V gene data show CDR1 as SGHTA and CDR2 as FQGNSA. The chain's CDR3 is CASSLAGDRGDGYTF. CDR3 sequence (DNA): TGTGCCAGCAGCTTAGCGGGTGACAGGGGTGACGGCTACACCTTC. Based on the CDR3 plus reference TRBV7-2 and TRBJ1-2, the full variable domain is GAGVSQSPSNKVTEKGKDVELRCDPISGHTALYWYRQSLGQGLEFLIYFQGNSAPDKSGLPSDRFSAERTGGSVSTLTIQRTQQEDSAVYLCASSLAGDRGDGYTFGSGTRLTVV.

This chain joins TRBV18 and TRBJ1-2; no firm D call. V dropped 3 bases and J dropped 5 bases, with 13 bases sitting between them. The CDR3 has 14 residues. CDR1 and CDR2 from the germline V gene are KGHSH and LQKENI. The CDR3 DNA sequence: TGTGCCAGCTCACCGAGCCCGTCGGGTTATGGCTACACCTTC. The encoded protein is CASSPSPSGYGYTF.

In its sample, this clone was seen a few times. CDR3: CASSIDRTYEQYF. The CDR3 region has the DNA TGTGCCAGTAGTATAGATCGTACCTACGAGCAGTACTTC. J is TRBJ2-7 and V is TRBV19; D not resolved. The CDR3 sequence is 13 residues long. Germline V gives CDR1 LNHDA, CDR2 SQIVND (reference sequence). V lost 0 bases and J lost 2, with 5 bases in between.

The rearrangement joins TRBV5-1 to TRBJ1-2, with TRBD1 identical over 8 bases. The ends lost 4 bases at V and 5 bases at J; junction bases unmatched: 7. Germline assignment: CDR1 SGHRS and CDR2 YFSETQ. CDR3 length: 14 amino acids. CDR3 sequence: CASSLGQGSYGYTF. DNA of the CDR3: TGCGCCAGCAGCCTCGGACAGGGTTCATATGGCTACACCTTC.

Here the CDR3 DNA reads TGTGCCAGCAGTGGACACAGCTTAGACTCCTACGAGCAGTACTTC. This sequence encodes CASSGHSLDSYEQYF. This chain joins TRBV2 and TRBJ2-7; D remains ambiguous. Trimming pared 4 bases from V and 0 bases from J, leaving 13 bases between. This CDR3 has 15 amino acids. The V gene's germline CDR1 is SNHLY and CDR2 FYNNEI. The variable domain in full, with the rest retrieved from reference TRBV2 and TRBJ2-7, is EPEVTQTPSHQVTQMGQEVILRCVPISNHLYFYWYRQILGQKVEFLVSFYNNEISEKSEIFDDQFSVERPDGSNFTLKIRSTKLEDSAMYFCASSGHSLDSYEQYFGPGTRLTVT.

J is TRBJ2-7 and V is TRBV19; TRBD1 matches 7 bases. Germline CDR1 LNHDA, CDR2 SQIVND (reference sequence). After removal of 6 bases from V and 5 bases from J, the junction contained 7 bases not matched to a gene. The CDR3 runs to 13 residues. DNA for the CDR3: TGTGCCAGTAGCTTTACAGGGGCCAACGAGCAGTACTTC. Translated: CASSFTGANEQYF. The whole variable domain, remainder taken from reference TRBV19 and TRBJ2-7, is DGGITQSPKYLFRKEGQNVTLSCEQNLNHDAMYWYRQDPGQGLRLIYYSQIVNDFQKGDIAEGYSVSREKKESFPLTVTSAQKNPTAFYLCASSFTGANEQYFGPGTRLTVT.

CDR3 DNA sequence: TGTGCCAGCAGCTTGGAGGAGGGTGGCTACACCTTC. It yields the protein CASSLEEGGYTF. The chain carries TRBV5-4 and TRBJ1-2, with D hard to call. The CDR3 loop spans 12 amino acids. The germline CDR1 and CDR2 sequences are SGHNT and YYREEE (reference sequence). V gave up 0 bases and J gave up 7 bases, with 7 bases separating them.

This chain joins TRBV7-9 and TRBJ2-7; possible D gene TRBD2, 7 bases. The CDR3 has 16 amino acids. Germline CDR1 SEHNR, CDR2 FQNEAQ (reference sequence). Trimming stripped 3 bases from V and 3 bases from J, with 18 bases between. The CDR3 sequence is CASSFGGAKGFYEQYF. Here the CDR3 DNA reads TGTGCCAGCAGCTTTGGGGGGGCTAAAGGATTCTACGAGCAGTACTTC.